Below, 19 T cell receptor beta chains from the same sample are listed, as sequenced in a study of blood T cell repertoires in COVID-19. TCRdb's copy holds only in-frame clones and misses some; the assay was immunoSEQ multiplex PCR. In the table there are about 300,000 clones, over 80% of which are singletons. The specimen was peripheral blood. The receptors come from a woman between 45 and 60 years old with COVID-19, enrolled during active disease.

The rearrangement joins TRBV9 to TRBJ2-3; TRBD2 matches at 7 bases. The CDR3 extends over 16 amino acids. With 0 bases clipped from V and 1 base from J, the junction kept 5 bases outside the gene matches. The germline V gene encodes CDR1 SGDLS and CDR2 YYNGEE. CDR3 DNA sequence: TGTGCCAGCAGCGTAGGACGAGCGGGGCGCACAGATACGCAGTATTTT. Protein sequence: CASSVGRAGRTDTQYF.

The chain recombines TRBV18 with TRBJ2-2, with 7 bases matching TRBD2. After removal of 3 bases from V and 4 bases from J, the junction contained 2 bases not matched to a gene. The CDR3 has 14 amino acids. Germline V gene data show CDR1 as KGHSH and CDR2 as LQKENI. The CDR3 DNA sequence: TGTGCCAGCTCACCCTCGGGAGGCACCGGGGAGCTGTTTTTT. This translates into CASSPSGGTGELFF.

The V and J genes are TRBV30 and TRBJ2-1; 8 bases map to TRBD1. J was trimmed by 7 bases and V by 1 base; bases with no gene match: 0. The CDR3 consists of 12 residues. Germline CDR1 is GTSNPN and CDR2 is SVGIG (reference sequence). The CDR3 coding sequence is TGTGCCTGGAGTGGACAGGGGAATGAGCAGTTCTTC. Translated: CAWSGQGNEQFF.

The CDR3 DNA reads as TGTGCCAGCAGCTTAGGACCTTCAGCGGGGGAGCTGTTTTTT. Its protein product is CASSLGPSAGELFF. The rearrangement uses TRBV7-2 and TRBJ2-2; no definite D call. There are 14 residues in the CDR3. Trimming shortened V by 1 base and J by 8 bases, and 11 bases separated the two germline ends. CDR1 is SGHTA, CDR2 FQGNSA, per germline.

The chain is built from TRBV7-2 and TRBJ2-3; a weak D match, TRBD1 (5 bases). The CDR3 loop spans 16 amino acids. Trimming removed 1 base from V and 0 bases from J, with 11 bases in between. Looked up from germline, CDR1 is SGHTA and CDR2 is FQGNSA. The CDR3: CASSLGGGFSTDTQYF. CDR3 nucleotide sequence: TGTGCCAGCAGCTTAGGGGGCGGTTTCAGCACAGATACGCAGTATTTT.

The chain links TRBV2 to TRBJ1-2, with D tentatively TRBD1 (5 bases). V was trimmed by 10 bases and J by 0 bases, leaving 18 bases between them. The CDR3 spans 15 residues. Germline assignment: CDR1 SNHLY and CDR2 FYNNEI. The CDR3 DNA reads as TGTGCCAACACCATGGGGCTCCTGGCTAACTATGGCTACACCTTC. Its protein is CANTMGLLANYGYTF.

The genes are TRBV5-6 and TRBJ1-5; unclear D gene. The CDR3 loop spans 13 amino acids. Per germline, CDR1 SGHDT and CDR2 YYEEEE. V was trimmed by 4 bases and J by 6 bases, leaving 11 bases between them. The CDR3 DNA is TGTGCCAGCAGCCAACACCCTGGTCAGCCCCAGCATTTT. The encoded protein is CASSQHPGQPQHF.

The CDR3 reads CASSLAGLPLYEQFF. In DNA form, the CDR3 reads TGTGCCAGCAGTTTAGCGGGACTACCTCTCTATGAGCAGTTCTTC. V gene TRBV27 combines with J gene TRBJ2-1, with TRBD2 matching over 7 bases. Germline V gene lookup returns CDR1 MNHEY and CDR2 SMNVEV (reference sequence). Losses at the gene ends were 2 bases for V and 8 bases for J; bases not matched to a gene: 9. The CDR3 length is 15 residues.

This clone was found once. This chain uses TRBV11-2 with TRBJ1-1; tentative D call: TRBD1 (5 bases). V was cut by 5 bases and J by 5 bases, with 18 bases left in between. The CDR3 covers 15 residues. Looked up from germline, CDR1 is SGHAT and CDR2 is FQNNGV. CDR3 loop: CASSTLDSVGTEAFF. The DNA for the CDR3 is TGTGCCAGCAGCACCCTTGACAGCGTGGGGACTGAAGCTTTCTTT.

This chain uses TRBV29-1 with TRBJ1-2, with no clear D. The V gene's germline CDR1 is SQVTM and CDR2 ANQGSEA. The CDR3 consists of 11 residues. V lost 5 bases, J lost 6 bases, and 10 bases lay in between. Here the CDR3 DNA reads TGCAGCGTTTCAGGTACGGATGGCTACACCTTC. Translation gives CSVSGTDGYTF.

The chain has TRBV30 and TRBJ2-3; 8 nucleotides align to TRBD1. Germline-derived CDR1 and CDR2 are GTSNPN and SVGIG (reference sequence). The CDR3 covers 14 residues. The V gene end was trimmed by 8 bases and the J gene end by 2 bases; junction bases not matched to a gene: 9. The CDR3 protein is CAGDPTGVTDTQYF. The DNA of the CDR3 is TGTGCCGGAGACCCGACAGGGGTCACAGATACGCAGTATTTT.

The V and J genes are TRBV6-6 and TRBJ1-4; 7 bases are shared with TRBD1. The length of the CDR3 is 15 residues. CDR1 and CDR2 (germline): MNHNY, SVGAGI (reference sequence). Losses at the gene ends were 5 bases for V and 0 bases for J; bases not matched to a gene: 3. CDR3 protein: CASSRQGATNEKLFF. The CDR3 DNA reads TGTGCCAGCAGTCGACAGGGTGCAACTAATGAAAAACTGTTTTTT.

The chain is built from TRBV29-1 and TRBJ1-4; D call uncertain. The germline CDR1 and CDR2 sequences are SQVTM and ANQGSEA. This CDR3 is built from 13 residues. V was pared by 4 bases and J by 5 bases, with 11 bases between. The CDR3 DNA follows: TGCAGCGTTGTCGGGAGGCCAAATGAAAAACTGTTTTTT. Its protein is CSVVGRPNEKLFF. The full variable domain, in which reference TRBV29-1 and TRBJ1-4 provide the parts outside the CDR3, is SAVISQKPSRDICQRGTSLTIQCQVDSQVTMMFWYRQQPGQSLTLIATANQGSEATYESGFVIDKFPISRPNLTFSTLTVSNMSPEDSSIYLCSVVGRPNEKLFFGSGTQLSVL.

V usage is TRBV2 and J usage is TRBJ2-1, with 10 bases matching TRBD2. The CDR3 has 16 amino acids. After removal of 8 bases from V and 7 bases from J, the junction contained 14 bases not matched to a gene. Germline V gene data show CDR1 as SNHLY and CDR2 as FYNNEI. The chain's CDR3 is CASAYWKREGWNEQFF. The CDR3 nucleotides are TGTGCCAGCGCCTATTGGAAGCGGGAGGGGTGGAATGAGCAGTTCTTC. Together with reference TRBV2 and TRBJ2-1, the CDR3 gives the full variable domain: EPEVTQTPSHQVTQMGQEVILRCVPISNHLYFYWYRQILGQKVEFLVSFYNNEISEKSEIFDDQFSVERPDGSNFTLKIRSTKLEDSAMYFCASAYWKREGWNEQFFGPGTRLTVL.

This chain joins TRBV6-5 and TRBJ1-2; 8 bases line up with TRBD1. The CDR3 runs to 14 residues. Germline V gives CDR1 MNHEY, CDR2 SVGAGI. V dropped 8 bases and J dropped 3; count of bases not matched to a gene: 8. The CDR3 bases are TGTGCCAGCGGCGGCAGGGGGCTTGACTATGGCTACACCTTC. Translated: CASGGRGLDYGYTF.

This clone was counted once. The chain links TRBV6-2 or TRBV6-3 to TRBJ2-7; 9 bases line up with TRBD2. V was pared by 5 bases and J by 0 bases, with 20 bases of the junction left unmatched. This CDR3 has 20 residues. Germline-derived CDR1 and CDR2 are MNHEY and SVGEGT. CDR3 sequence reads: CASSTHRDGGRAAGSYEQYF. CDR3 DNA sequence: TGTGCCAGCAGTACCCACCGGGATGGCGGGAGGGCCGCCGGCTCCTACGAGCAGTACTTC.

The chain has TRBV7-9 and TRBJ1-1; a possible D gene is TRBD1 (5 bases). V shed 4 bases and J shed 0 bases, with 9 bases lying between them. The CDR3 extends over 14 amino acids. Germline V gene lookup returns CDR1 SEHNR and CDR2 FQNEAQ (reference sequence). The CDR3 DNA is TGTGCCAGCAGCTCCCGACAGATGAACACTGAAGCTTTCTTT. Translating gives CASSSRQMNTEAFF.

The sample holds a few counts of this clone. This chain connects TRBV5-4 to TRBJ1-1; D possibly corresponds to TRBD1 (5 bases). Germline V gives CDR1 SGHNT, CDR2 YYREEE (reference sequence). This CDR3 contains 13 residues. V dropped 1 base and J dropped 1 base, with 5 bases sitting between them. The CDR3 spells CASSLRGNTEAFF. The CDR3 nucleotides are TGTGCCAGCAGCTTGAGGGGGAACACTGAAGCTTTCTTT. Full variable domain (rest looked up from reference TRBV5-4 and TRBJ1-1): ETGVTQSPTHLIKTRGQQVTLRCSSQSGHNTVSWYQQALGQGPQFIFQYYREEENGRGNFPPRFSGLQFPNYSSELNVNALELDDSALYLCASSLRGNTEAFFGQGTRLTVV.

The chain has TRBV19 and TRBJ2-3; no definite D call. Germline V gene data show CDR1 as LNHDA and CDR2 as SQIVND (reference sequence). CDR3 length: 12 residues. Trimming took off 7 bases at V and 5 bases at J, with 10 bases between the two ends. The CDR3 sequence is CASMSPGDTQYF. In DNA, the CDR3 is TGTGCCAGTATGTCCCCGGGAGATACGCAGTATTTT. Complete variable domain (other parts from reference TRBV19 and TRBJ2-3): DGGITQSPKYLFRKEGQNVTLSCEQNLNHDAMYWYRQDPGQGLRLIYYSQIVNDFQKGDIAEGYSVSREKKESFPLTVTSAQKNPTAFYLCASMSPGDTQYFGPGTRLTVL.